The 32 T cell receptor beta chains below come from one sample, sequenced in a study of blood T cell repertoires in COVID-19. The assay was immunoSEQ multiplex PCR, and TCRdb's table has in-frame clones only and misses some. The data contain around 43,000 clones, 80% to 90% of them singletons. Sequencing input: peripheral blood. The receptors originated from a woman in her 70s with acute or convalescent COVID-19.

The rearrangement uses TRBV14 and TRBJ1-6; weak D call: TRBD1 (5 bases). Per germline, CDR1 SGHDN and CDR2 FVKESK. CDR3 size: 14 residues. Trimming took off 6 bases at V and 10 bases at J, with 16 bases between the two ends. The CDR3 here is CASRHQGFESPLHF. The CDR3 DNA is TGTGCCAGCAGACACCAGGGATTTGAATCACCCCTCCACTTT.

This clone was counted once. The chain combines TRBV19 with TRBJ1-4; 7 bases line up with TRBD1. The CDR3 is made up of 15 amino acids. Germline V lookup: CDR1 LNHDA, CDR2 SQIVND (reference sequence). V dropped 5 bases and J dropped 8; count of bases not matched to a gene: 11. The CDR3 DNA reads TGTGCCAGTAGTTGGTCGAGGGGGCGCGGAGAAAAACTGTTTTTT. Protein sequence: CASSWSRGRGEKLFF.

This clone appeared once. The J gene is TRBJ2-5, the V gene TRBV7-2; 9 nucleotides align to TRBD1. Germline V gene sequence: CDR1 SGHTA, CDR2 FQGNSA. CDR3 size: 15 residues. Trimming at V came to 4 bases and at J to 5 bases, leaving 8 bases not matched to a gene. For the CDR3, the DNA is TGTGCCAGCAGCTCGACCGGGACAGGGTACGAGACCCAGTACTTC. Translating gives CASSSTGTGYETQYF.

This chain links TRBV18 with TRBJ1-5; 9 bases match TRBD1. Germline CDR1 and CDR2: KGHSH and LQKENI. V was pared by 1 base and J by 7 bases, with 8 bases of the junction left unmatched. The CDR3 has 16 amino acids. CDR3 sequence reads: CASSPLGTGSGQPQHF. In DNA, the CDR3 is TGTGCCAGCTCACCACTCGGGACAGGGAGTGGGCAGCCCCAGCATTTT.

This clone turned up a few times. V is TRBV18 and J is TRBJ1-1; the D gene is possibly TRBD1 (6 bases). Germline V lookup: CDR1 KGHSH, CDR2 LQKENI. The length of the CDR3 is 13 residues. Deletions cut 4 bases from V and 2 bases from J, with 8 bases between. The CDR3 bases are TGTGCCAGCTCACTGGACAGAAACACTGAAGCTTTCTTT. It is translated as CASSLDRNTEAFF. The full variable domain, in which reference TRBV18 and TRBJ1-1 provide the parts outside the CDR3, is NAGVMQNPRHLVRRRGQEARLRCSPMKGHSHVYWYRQLPEEGLKFMVYLQKENIIDESGMPKERFSAEFPKEGPSILRIQQVVRGDSAAYFCASSLDRNTEAFFGQGTRLTVV.

This rearrangement joins TRBV15 to TRBJ1-2, with D uncertain. This CDR3 has 15 amino acids. Trimming left V 4 bases short and J 6 bases short, with 18 bases between. CDR1 and CDR2 from the germline V gene are LNHNV and YYDKDF (reference sequence). In nucleotides, the CDR3 is TGTGCCACCAGCACCATGCCACTTCCCCTCCATGGCTACACCTTC. Encoded protein: CATSTMPLPLHGYTF.

CDR3 nucleotides: TGCAGCGTTGAAGGGTCTCAGACCAGCGGGAGGAACTACGAGCAGTACGTC. It translates to CSVEGSQTSGRNYEQYV. This chain joins TRBV29-1 and TRBJ2-7; 9 bases are a match to TRBD2. Germline values: CDR1 SQVTM, CDR2 ANQGSEA. The CDR3 is 17 amino acids. Trimming cost V 1 base and J 3 bases; bases outside gene matches: 13.

The chain carries TRBV24-1 and TRBJ2-1; D gene unclear. V lost 5 bases, J lost 10 bases, and 8 bases lay in between. Germline CDR1 is KGHDR and CDR2 is SFDVKD. The CDR3 length is 11 residues. In DNA, the CDR3 is TGTGCCACCAGTGCATCCGGGGAGCAGTTCTTC. This encodes CATSASGEQFF.

The J gene is TRBJ1-5, the V gene TRBV3-1 (or the pseudogene TRBV3-2), with a tentative D call TRBD1 (6 bases). With 0 bases removed from V and 2 bases from J, the gap between germline ends came to 8 bases. CDR3 length equals 15 residues. Germline V gene data show CDR1 as LGHDT and CDR2 as YNNKEL (reference sequence). CDR3 in DNA: TGTGCCAGCAGCCAAGAGGCAGGGGGCAATCAGCCCCAGCATTTT. It specifies CASSQEAGGNQPQHF.

This clone showed up just a few times. The chain links TRBV5-1 to TRBJ1-1; 7 bases map to TRBD1. The CDR3 contains 13 residues. With 2 bases clipped from V and 4 bases from J, the junction kept 2 bases outside the gene matches. In germline, CDR1 is SGHRS, CDR2 YFSETQ. The CDR3 protein is CASSFTGATEAFF. The CDR3 DNA sequence: TGCGCCAGCAGCTTTACAGGGGCCACTGAAGCTTTCTTT.

The chain couples TRBV9 to TRBJ2-1; 11 nucleotides line up with TRBD2. This CDR3 is 16 amino acids long. V lost 4 bases to trimming and J lost 8 bases; unmatched junction nucleotides: 11. CDR1 is SGDLS, CDR2 YYNGEE, per germline. The DNA of the CDR3 is TGTGCCAGCAGCCACCGTCTAGCGGGGGGTGGGTATGAGCAGTTCTTC. Amino acid sequence: CASSHRLAGGGYEQFF.

This clone appeared a single time. The chain carries TRBV4-3 and TRBJ2-1; D is perhaps TRBD1 (6 bases). Trimming removed 5 bases at V and 10 bases at J, with 18 bases between. This CDR3 is 14 amino acids long. The germline CDR1 and CDR2 sequences are LGHNA and YSLEER. The CDR3, as DNA: TGCGCCAGCAGCTCAACTGGGGGCCCTCGGGAGCAGTTCTTC. Its translation: CASSSTGGPREQFF.

The chain is built from TRBV9 and TRBJ2-1; 14 bases map to TRBD2. The CDR3 runs 15 residues. Germline V gives CDR1 SGDLS, CDR2 YYNGEE. With V trimmed by 4 bases and J by 12 bases, 9 bases remained unmatched. The CDR3 reads CASSINAGTSGRQFF. CDR3 nucleotide sequence: TGTGCCAGCAGCATAAATGCCGGGACTAGCGGGAGGCAGTTCTTC.

This rearrangement joins TRBV6-2 or TRBV6-3 to TRBJ2-1; D gene ambiguous. The CDR3 length is 15 residues. V gave up 0 bases and J gave up 3 bases, with 9 bases separating them. Per germline, CDR1 MNHEY and CDR2 SVGEGT. The CDR3 DNA reads TGTGCCAGCAGTTACTCGAGTTGGTACTACAATGAGCAGTTCTTC. The encoded protein is CASSYSSWYYNEQFF.

The chain carries TRBV7-2 and TRBJ1-5, with D hard to call. The CDR3 runs to 15 residues. Trimming pared 1 base from V and 4 bases from J, leaving 11 bases between. Germline assignment: CDR1 SGHTA and CDR2 FQGNSA. The DNA for the CDR3 is TGTGCCAGCAGCTTAGTTTGGCAGATAAATCAGCCCCAGCATTTT. This sequence encodes CASSLVWQINQPQHF.

The V and J genes are TRBV3-1 (or the pseudogene TRBV3-2) and TRBJ2-1; 8 bases line up with TRBD2. The CDR3 runs to 14 residues. Unmatched junction bases numbered 3, after V lost 2 bases and J lost 6 bases. Germline V gene sequence: CDR1 LGHDT, CDR2 YNNKEL (reference sequence). This CDR3 reads CASSQTSGRNEQFF. CDR3 in DNA: TGTGCCAGCAGCCAAACTAGCGGTCGCAATGAGCAGTTCTTC.

This clone was recorded once. V is TRBV27 and J is TRBJ1-6; maybe TRBD1 (5 bases). Per germline, CDR1 MNHEY and CDR2 SMNVEV (reference sequence). The CDR3 contains 13 residues. V shed 4 bases and J shed 7 bases, with 8 bases lying between them. The CDR3: CASSWQGNSPLHF. CDR3 bases: TGTGCCAGCAGTTGGCAGGGCAATTCACCCCTCCACTTT.

The chain uses TRBV5-4 and TRBJ1-4; D is undetermined. Trimming took off 4 bases at V and 4 bases at J, with 14 bases between the two ends. The CDR3 covers 15 residues. CDR1 is SGHNT and CDR2 is YYREEE in the germline V gene (reference sequence). Written as DNA, the CDR3 is TGTGCCAGCAGCACCCGTGAGGCGGGTAATGAAAAACTGTTTTTT. It is translated as CASSTREAGNEKLFF.

The rearrangement joins TRBV6-5 to TRBJ1-1; D may be TRBD1 (6 bases). The CDR3 length is 14 residues. CDR1 and CDR2 (germline): MNHEY, SVGAGI. Trimming shortened V by 2 bases and J by 3 bases, and 10 bases separated the two germline ends. The DNA of the CDR3 is TGTGCCAGCAGTTACGGGACACCTCACACTGAAGCTTTCTTT. Protein sequence: CASSYGTPHTEAFF.

The chain links TRBV7-9 to TRBJ1-1, with D maybe TRBD1 (5 bases). Germline V CDR1 and CDR2: SEHNR, FQNEAQ (reference sequence). V was trimmed by 5 bases and J by 5 bases, leaving 15 bases between them. CDR3 length: 14 residues. CDR3 sequence reads: CASSPQVGGTEAFF. In DNA form, the CDR3 reads TGTGCCAGCAGCCCTCAGGTCGGGGGAACTGAAGCTTTCTTT.

This chain connects TRBV29-1 to TRBJ2-3, with 7 bases fitting TRBD2. This CDR3 has 22 amino acids. The ends lost 6 bases at V and 5 bases at J; junction bases unmatched: 35. Germline CDR1 is SQVTM and CDR2 is ANQGSEA. This CDR3 reads CSVPRGLPPPGMRERLQDTQYF. The CDR3 nucleotides read TGCAGCGTCCCCCGCGGTTTACCTCCCCCCGGTATGCGGGAGCGTCTGCAAGATACGCAGTATTTT.

The chain couples TRBV29-1 to TRBJ2-3; 7 nucleotides line up with TRBD2. Germline assignment: CDR1 SQVTM and CDR2 ANQGSEA. After removal of 2 bases from V and 4 bases from J, the junction contained 12 bases not matched to a gene. The CDR3 has 16 amino acids. The CDR3 protein is CSVEPGPSGTADTQYF. DNA of the CDR3: TGCAGCGTTGAACCCGGCCCTAGCGGAACCGCAGATACGCAGTATTTT.

The chain uses TRBV7-8 and TRBJ1-1; 8 positions match TRBD1. The germline CDR1 and CDR2 sequences are SGHVS and FQNEAQ. CDR3 length: 17 residues. Germline trimming cut 5 bases from V and 3 bases from J; bases unmatched to any gene: 14. The CDR3 sequence: CASSQRGQGGRDTEAFF. CDR3 bases: TGTGCCAGCAGCCAGAGAGGACAGGGCGGGAGGGACACTGAAGCTTTCTTT.

The chain couples TRBV7-3 to TRBJ2-4; TRBD2 is a possible D gene (6 bases). V was shortened by 1 base and J by 9 bases, with 10 bases between the two germline ends. From germline, CDR1 is SGHTA and CDR2 FQGTGA. The CDR3 runs to 13 residues. Here the CDR3 reads CASSLNGGSIQYF. CDR3 sequence (DNA): TGTGCCAGCAGCTTAAATGGGGGGAGCATTCAGTACTTC.

The chain is built from TRBV27 and TRBJ2-5; 12 nucleotides agree with TRBD2. Germline V lookup: CDR1 MNHEY, CDR2 SMNVEV (reference sequence). CDR3 length: 15 amino acids. V lost 5 bases to trimming and J lost 5 bases; unmatched junction nucleotides: 6. DNA for the CDR3: TGTGCCAGCAGTCCACCGGGACTAGCGGGTGAGACCCAGTACTTC. Protein sequence: CASSPPGLAGETQYF.

This chain links TRBV11-1 with TRBJ1-4; D possibly corresponds to TRBD1 (6 bases). The CDR3 runs 15 residues. Germline V gene lookup returns CDR1 SGHAT and CDR2 FQDESV (reference sequence). The V and J ends lost 2 bases and 5 bases respectively, with 12 bases between them. CDR3 DNA sequence: TGTGCCAGCAGCTTACCCGGACAGACAAATGAAAAACTGTTTTTT. Protein sequence: CASSLPGQTNEKLFF.

This chain links TRBV6-2 or TRBV6-3 with TRBJ2-2, with D perhaps TRBD1 (5 bases). Germline assignment: CDR1 MNHEY and CDR2 SVGEGT. The CDR3 has 15 amino acids. V gave up 2 bases and J gave up 1 base, with 8 bases separating them. The CDR3 DNA sequence: TGTGCCAGCAGTTACGTAGGGGTGAACACCGGGGAGCTGTTTTTT. As protein: CASSYVGVNTGELFF.

The rearrangement uses TRBV3-1 (or the pseudogene TRBV3-2) and TRBJ2-2; D is uncertain. The CDR3 has 14 residues. Trimming removed 1 base at V and 4 bases at J, with 7 bases between. Germline V CDR1 and CDR2: LGHDT, YNNKEL (reference sequence). CDR3 protein: CASSQGQVTGELFF. The CDR3 coding sequence is TGTGCCAGCAGCCAAGGGCAGGTCACCGGGGAGCTGTTTTTT.

V is TRBV5-1 and J is TRBJ1-1; D unclear. V was shortened by 2 bases and J by 2 bases, with 13 bases between the two germline ends. CDR1 is SGHRS and CDR2 is YFSETQ in the germline V gene. The CDR3 has 15 amino acids. The CDR3 DNA is TGCGCCAGCAGCTTTTTGTCCAGTCTTAACACTGAAGCTTTCTTT. It encodes CASSFLSSLNTEAFF.

This clone was seen just once. This chain links TRBV12-3 or TRBV12-4 with TRBJ2-2, with D uncertain. Trimming shortened V by 3 bases and J by 4 bases, and 3 bases separated the two germline ends. The CDR3 has 12 residues. The CDR3 sequence: CASSFRTGELFF. DNA for the CDR3: TGTGCCAGCAGTTTCCGCACCGGGGAGCTGTTTTTT.

The chain links TRBV6-5 to TRBJ1-2, with 9 bases identical to TRBD1. The CDR3 length is 13 residues. CDR1 is MNHEY and CDR2 is SVGAGI in the germline V gene. V was clipped by 7 bases and J by 8 bases; unmatched bases: 8. The CDR3 DNA reads as TGTGCCAGCATCTTGTGGACAGGGGAGGGCTACACCTTC. It codes for CASILWTGEGYTF.

Here the CDR3 DNA reads TGTGCCAGCAGTTCCCCCCCCGGGCGGGGAGGAGAGACCCAGTACTTC. This encodes CASSSPPGRGGETQYF. The chain combines TRBV27 with TRBJ2-5; a weak D match, TRBD2 (6 bases). There are 16 residues in the CDR3. Trimming pared 4 bases from V and 4 bases from J, leaving 19 bases between. Germline CDR1 and CDR2: MNHEY and SMNVEV (reference sequence).